This T cell receptor beta chain was sequenced for a study of PD-1 blockade in mismatch repair-deficient tumors (dated by TCRdb to about 2017). For context, the study as a whole: Between late 2013 and 2016, roughly 78 consecutive patients with approximately 12 mismatch repair-deficient cancer types, all previously treated and progressing, were enrolled in the trial. Tumor-associated T cell clones in the peripheral blood of patients responding to PD-1 blockade were tracked using deep sequencing of TCR CDR3 regions.

Mismatch repair deficiency in every enrolled patient was established by polymerase chain reaction or immunohistochemistry. TCR sequencing was carried out for three patients who responded to pembrolizumab therapy. Pembrolizumab PD-1 blockade was prospectively tested in advanced mismatch repair-deficient cancers, regardless of tissue of origin, in the phase II trial. Peripheral blood T cell samples were collected serially, before PD-1 blockade began and at several time points afterward. Blood sampling time points were reported as weeks after the first dose of pembrolizumab. Libraries were prepared through the immunoSEQ multiplex PCR assay. The source is immuneACCESS, and TCRdb retained only in-frame sequences with V and J called. Part of the clones is not carried over; for the studies checked, unresolved V genes explain less than half of this, and the remainder is unexplained. The sample contains around 39,000 clones, over 70% of them found a single time. Around 0.99% of the sample is held by the ten biggest clonotypes.

Remarks on this clone: No cognate antigen has been identified for it. No base quality information exists; no much larger clone differs at one position.

Study-level results and caveats: Tumor-resident clones, often undetectable in blood before treatment, expanded rapidly after pembrolizumab and then contracted, generally before radiologic responses.

The germline V gene specifies MDHEN as CDR1 and SYDVKM as CDR2. V lost 3 bases and J lost 5 bases, and the count of bases not matched to a germline gene is 7. Including the terminal cysteine and phenylalanine, the CDR3 comprises 16 residues. Only CDR3 DNA remains: 48 bases, in frame from the first base. The rearrangement combines TRBV28 with TRBJ1-1; 12 junctional bases match TRBD1. The sequence was obtained from an adult with mismatch repair-deficient cancer. The sample here was PBMCs, taken less than 40 weeks after starting pembrolizumab. The DNA sequence is TGTGCCAGCAGTTTCCGGGACAGGGGGCGCGCAACTGAAGCTTTCTTT. It translates as CASSFRDRGRATEAFF.